This is a list of T cell receptor beta chains from one sample in a study of CD8+ T cells in alopecia areata. Sequencing used immunoSEQ multiplex PCR; TCRdb keeps in-frame clones, though not all of them. The data show around 250,000 clones, 65% to 70% seen once. Sequenced material: CD4+ T cells sorted from blood, taken at week 0. Source of these receptors: a human donor with alopecia areata. Both conserved end residues are part of each CDR3. D genes are given only for firm matches. For some rows the clone size is stated as once, few or many, or as a class when expanded; others skip it.

CDR3nt | CDR3aa | abundance | j_gene | d_gene | v_gene
TGTGCCAGCAGTTCCCCATCTGGGGGCTACACCTTC | CASSSPSGGYTF | - | TRBJ1-2 | - | TRBV6-5
TGTGCCAGCAGCTTTACTGCAACTAATGAAAAACTGTTTTTT | CASSFTATNEKLFF | - | TRBJ1-4 | - | TRBV7-6
TGTGCCATACCGGACAGGGCCACAGATACGCAGTATTTT | CAIPDRATDTQYF | few | TRBJ2-3 | TRBD1 | TRBV5-4
TGCGCCAGCAGGGCTACTAGCGGAACCTACGAGCAGTACTTC | CASRATSGTYEQYF | - | TRBJ2-7 | TRBD2 | TRBV5-1
TGCGCCAGCAGCTTGACGGGGAACACTGAAGCTTTCTTT | CASSLTGNTEAFF | few | TRBJ1-1 | - | TRBV5-1
TGTGCCTGGAGTGTACGTGGAGGGAAGGATGAAAAACTGTTTTTT | CAWSVRGGKDEKLFF | - | TRBJ1-4 | - | TRBV30
TGTGCCAGCAGCATTAGCATTCAGTACTTC | CASSISIQYF | - | TRBJ2-4 | - | TRBV2
TGTGCCAGCAGTGAATTATTCATCGGGGAGCTGTTTTTT | CASSELFIGELFF | - | TRBJ2-2 | - | TRBV25-1
TGTGCCATCAGAAATACAGGGGACTATGGCTACACCTTC | CAIRNTGDYGYTF | - | TRBJ1-2 | TRBD1 | TRBV10-3
TGTGCCAGCAGTTACTCTGCAGCCACCGACGAGCAGTACTTC | CASSYSAATDEQYF | - | TRBJ2-7 | - | TRBV6-6
TGTGCCTGGAGGGGACTCGCCTACGAGCAGTACTTC | CAWRGLAYEQYF | - | TRBJ2-7 | - | TRBV30
TGTGCTTTGGGACAGGGCAATTCACCCCTCCACTTT | CALGQGNSPLHF | - | TRBJ1-6 | TRBD1 | TRBV30
TGTGCCAGCTCATCGGTAGATACGCAGTATTTT | CASSSVDTQYF | - | TRBJ2-3 | - | TRBV18
TGTGCCAGCAGCGTAGACGGCCAGACACGTACCCACAATGAGCAGTTCTTC | CASSVDGQTRTHNEQFF | - | TRBJ2-1 | - | TRBV9
TGCAGCGGCGTACAGGGAGGCGCAGATACGCAGTATTTT | CSGVQGGADTQYF | few | TRBJ2-3 | - | TRBV29-1
TGTGCCAGCAGCCCCGGGACAGGGGCTTCGGAGACCCAGTACTTC | CASSPGTGASETQYF | - | TRBJ2-5 | TRBD1 | TRBV5-8
TGCGCCAGCAGCTTTTACAGGGAGAACACTGAAGCTTTCTTT | CASSFYRENTEAFF | few | TRBJ1-1 | - | TRBV5-1
TGCGCCAGCAGCCCCGGGACAGGGCACCACAATGAGCAGTTCTTC | CASSPGTGHHNEQFF | - | TRBJ2-1 | TRBD1 | TRBV5-1
TGTGCCAGCTCCCGGACTAGCGGGGGTACAGATACGCAGTATTTT | CASSRTSGGTDTQYF | - | TRBJ2-3 | TRBD2 | TRBV25-1
TGTGCCTGGAGCGGGATAGAGACCCAGTACTTC | CAWSGIETQYF | - | TRBJ2-5 | - | TRBV30
TGTGCCATCGGGGGTGATGGCTATGGCTACACCTTC | CAIGGDGYGYTF | - | TRBJ1-2 | - | TRBV10-3
TGTGCCTGTCGGACAGGGGGCGATCAGCCCCAGCATTTT | CACRTGGDQPQHF | - | TRBJ1-5 | TRBD1 | TRBV30
TGTGCCTGGATGGGGGCAGATACGCAGTATTTT | CAWMGADTQYF | - | TRBJ2-3 | - | TRBV30
TGCAGCGTCGCCTCCTCGGCGGGGTACCAAGAGACCCAGTACTTC | CSVASSAGYQETQYF | few | TRBJ2-5 | - | TRBV29-1
TGTGCCAGCAGTTTTGACAGGGGGGATGAAGCTTTCTTT | CASSFDRGDEAFF | - | TRBJ1-1 | TRBD1 | TRBV2
TGCAGCGGTTTACTAGGAGGAAACACCATATATTTT | CSGLLGGNTIYF | - | TRBJ1-3 | - | TRBV29-1
TGCAGCGTTGAGGGACAGGAGAACACCGGGGAGCTGTTTTTT | CSVEGQENTGELFF | - | TRBJ2-2 | TRBD1 | TRBV29-1
TGCGCCAGCAAAGGGGGTCCCAATCAGCCCCAGCATTTT | CASKGGPNQPQHF | - | TRBJ1-5 | - | TRBV4-1
TGTGCCTGGAGCCACTTGGGGGCCGATGGGCCGAACATTCAGTACTTC | CAWSHLGADGPNIQYF | - | TRBJ2-4 | - | TRBV30
TGTGCCAGCAGCCCTCAGGGGTCATTTAATTCACCCCTCCACTTT | CASSPQGSFNSPLHF | - | TRBJ1-6 | - | TRBV6-5
TGCAGCGTTGTCCCAGGGGGGAAAAATGAGCAGTTCTTC | CSVVPGGKNEQFF | - | TRBJ2-1 | - | TRBV29-1
TGCAGCGTCCGGGACTCAGATACGCAGTATTTT | CSVRDSDTQYF | - | TRBJ2-3 | - | TRBV29-1
TGTGCCAGCAGCTTCCTGGGACAGGTTTTCAATGAGCAGTTCTTC | CASSFLGQVFNEQFF | few | TRBJ2-1 | TRBD1 | TRBV5-6
TGTGCCAGCAGCCCCCGGGGGGTCTACAATGAGCAGTTCTTC | CASSPRGVYNEQFF | - | TRBJ2-1 | TRBD2 | TRBV14
TGTGCCAGCAGTTTTAGTCTAGGGTCGGGGGCCAACGTCCTGACTTTC | CASSFSLGSGANVLTF | few | TRBJ2-6 | - | TRBV27